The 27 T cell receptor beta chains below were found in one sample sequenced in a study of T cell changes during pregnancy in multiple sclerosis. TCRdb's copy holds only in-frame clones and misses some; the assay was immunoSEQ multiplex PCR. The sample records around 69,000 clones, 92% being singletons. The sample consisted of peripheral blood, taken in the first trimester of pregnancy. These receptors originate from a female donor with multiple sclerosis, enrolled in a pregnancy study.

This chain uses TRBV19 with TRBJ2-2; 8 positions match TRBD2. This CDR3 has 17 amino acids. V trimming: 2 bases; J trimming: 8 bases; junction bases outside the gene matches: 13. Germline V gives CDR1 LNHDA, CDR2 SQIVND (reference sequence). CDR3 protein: CASSIKGREAPDGELFF. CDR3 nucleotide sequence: TGTGCCAGTAGTATAAAGGGGCGGGAGGCCCCCGATGGGGAGCTGTTTTTT.

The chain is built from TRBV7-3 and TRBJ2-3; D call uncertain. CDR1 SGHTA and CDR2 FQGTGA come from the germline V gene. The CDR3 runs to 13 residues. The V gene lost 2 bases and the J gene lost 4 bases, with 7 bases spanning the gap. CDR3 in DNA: TGTGCCAGCAGCTTAGTAGAGGCAGATACGCAGTATTTT. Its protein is CASSLVEADTQYF.

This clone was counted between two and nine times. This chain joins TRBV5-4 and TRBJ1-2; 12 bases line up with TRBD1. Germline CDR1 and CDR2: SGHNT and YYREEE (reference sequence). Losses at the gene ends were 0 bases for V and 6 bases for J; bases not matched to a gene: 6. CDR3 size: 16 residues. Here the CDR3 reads CASSLAGTGGGNGYTF. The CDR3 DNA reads TGTGCCAGCAGCTTGGCTGGGACAGGGGGCGGGAATGGCTACACCTTC.

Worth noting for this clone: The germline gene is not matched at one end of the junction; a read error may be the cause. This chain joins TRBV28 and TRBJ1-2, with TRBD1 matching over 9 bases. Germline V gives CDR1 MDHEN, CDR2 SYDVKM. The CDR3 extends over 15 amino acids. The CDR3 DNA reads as TGTGCCAGCAGGTTATCCACAGGGGGCGCGAGTGGCTACACCTTC. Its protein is CASRLSTGGASGYTF.

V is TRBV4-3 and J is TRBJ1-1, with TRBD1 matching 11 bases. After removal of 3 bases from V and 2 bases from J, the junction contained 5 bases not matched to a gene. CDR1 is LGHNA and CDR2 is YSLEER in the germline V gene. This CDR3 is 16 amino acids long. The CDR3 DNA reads TGCGCCAGCAGCCAGTTTTGGACAGGGGGCAACACTGAAGCTTTCTTT. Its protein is CASSQFWTGGNTEAFF.

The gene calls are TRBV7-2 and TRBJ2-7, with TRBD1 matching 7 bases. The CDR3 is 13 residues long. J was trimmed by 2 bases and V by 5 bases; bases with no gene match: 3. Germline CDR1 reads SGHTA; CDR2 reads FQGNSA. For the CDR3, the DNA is TGTGCCAGCAGCATAGGGACAGCCTACGAGCAGTACTTC. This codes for CASSIGTAYEQYF.

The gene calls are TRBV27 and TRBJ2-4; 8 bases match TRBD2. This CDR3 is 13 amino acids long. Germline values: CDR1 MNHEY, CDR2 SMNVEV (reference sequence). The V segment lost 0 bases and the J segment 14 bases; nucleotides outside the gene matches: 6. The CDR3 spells CASSLSGVAGKYF. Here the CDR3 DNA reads TGTGCCAGCAGTTTATCGGGAGTAGCGGGAAAGTACTTC.

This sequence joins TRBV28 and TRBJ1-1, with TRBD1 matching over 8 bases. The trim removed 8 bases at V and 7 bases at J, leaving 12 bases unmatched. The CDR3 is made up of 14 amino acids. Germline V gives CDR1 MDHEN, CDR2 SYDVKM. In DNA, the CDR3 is TGTGCCAGCCGCCGGAAACTTGACAGGGGTGAAGCTTTCTTT. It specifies CASRRKLDRGEAFF.

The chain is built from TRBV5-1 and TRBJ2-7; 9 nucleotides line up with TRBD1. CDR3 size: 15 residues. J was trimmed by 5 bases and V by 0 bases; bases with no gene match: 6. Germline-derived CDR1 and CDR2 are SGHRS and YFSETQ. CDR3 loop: CASSLGGQGMDEQYF. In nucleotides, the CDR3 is TGCGCCAGCAGCTTGGGAGGACAGGGGATGGACGAGCAGTACTTC.

The CDR3 reads CAWSAQNLMAEAFF. The CDR3 DNA reads as TGTGCCTGGAGCGCTCAGAATTTAATGGCTGAAGCTTTCTTT. The chain employs TRBV30 and TRBJ1-1; the D is unclear. This CDR3 has 14 amino acids. Germline V gene lookup returns CDR1 GTSNPN and CDR2 SVGIG (reference sequence). V lost 3 bases, J lost 6 bases, and 17 bases lay in between. The variable domain in full, with the rest retrieved from reference TRBV30 and TRBJ1-1, is SQTIHQWPATLVQPVGSPLSLECTVEGTSNPNLYWYRQAAGRGLQLLFYSVGIGQISSEVPQNLSASRPQDRQFILSSKKLLLSDSGFYLCAWSAQNLMAEAFFGQGTRLTVV.

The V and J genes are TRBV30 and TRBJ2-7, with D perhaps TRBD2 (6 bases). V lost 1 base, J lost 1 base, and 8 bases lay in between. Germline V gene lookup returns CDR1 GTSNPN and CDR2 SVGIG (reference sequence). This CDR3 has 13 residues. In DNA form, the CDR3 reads TGTGCCTGGAGTGATGGGAGGTCCTACGAGCAGTACTTC. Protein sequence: CAWSDGRSYEQYF.

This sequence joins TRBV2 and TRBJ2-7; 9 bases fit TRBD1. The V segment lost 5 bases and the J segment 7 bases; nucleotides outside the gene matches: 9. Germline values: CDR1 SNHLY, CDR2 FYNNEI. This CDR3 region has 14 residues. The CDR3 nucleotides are TGTGCCAGCAGTAGCAACAGGGGGCGAGGGGAGCAGTACTTC. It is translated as CASSSNRGRGEQYF.

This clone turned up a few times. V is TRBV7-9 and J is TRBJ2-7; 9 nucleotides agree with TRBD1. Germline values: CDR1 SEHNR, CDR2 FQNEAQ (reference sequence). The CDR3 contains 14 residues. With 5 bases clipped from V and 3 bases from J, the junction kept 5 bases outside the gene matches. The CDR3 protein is CASSPRDRVYEQYF. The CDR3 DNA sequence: TGTGCCAGCAGCCCTCGGGACAGGGTCTACGAGCAGTACTTC.

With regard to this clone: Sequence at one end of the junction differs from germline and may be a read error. The CDR3 DNA sequence: TGTGCTAGCAGCCTGAGACGGGAGAGAGAGACCCAGTACTTC. Protein: CASSLRRERETQYF. This chain uses TRBV7-7 with TRBJ2-5; a weak D match, TRBD2 (6 bases). Germline CDR1 and CDR2: SSHAT and FNYEAQ (reference sequence). The CDR3 is made up of 14 amino acids.

Here the CDR3 DNA reads TGTGCCAGCACTCAAACCGCGACTAGGGTGAGCGGGACCCAGTACTTC. The encoded protein is CASTQTATRVSGTQYF. The chain is built from TRBV27 and TRBJ2-5; tentatively, D is TRBD2 (6 bases). Germline V gives CDR1 MNHEY, CDR2 SMNVEV (reference sequence). This CDR3 comprises 16 residues. Trimming took off 7 bases at V and 7 bases at J, with 25 bases between the two ends.

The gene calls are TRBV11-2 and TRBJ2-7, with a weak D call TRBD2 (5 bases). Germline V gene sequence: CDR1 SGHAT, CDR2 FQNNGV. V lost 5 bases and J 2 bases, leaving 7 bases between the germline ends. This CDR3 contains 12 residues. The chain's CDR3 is CASSAGAYEQYF. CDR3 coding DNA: TGTGCCAGCAGCGCGGGCGCCTACGAGCAGTACTTC. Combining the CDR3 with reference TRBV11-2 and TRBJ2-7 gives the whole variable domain EAGVAQSPRYKIIEKRQSVAFWCNPISGHATLYWYQQILGQGPKLLIQFQNNGVVDDSQLPKDRFSAERLKGVDSTLKIQPAKLEDSAVYLCASSAGAYEQYFGPGTRLTVT.

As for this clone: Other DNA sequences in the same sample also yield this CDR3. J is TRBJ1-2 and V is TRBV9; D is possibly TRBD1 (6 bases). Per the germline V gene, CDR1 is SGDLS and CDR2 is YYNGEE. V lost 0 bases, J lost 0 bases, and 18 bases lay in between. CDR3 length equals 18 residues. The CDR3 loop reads CASSVVGTSPGANYGYTF. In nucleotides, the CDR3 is TGTGCCAGCAGCGTAGTCGGGACATCGCCAGGAGCTAACTATGGCTACACCTTC. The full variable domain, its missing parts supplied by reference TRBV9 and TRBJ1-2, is DSGVTQTPKHLITATGQRVTLRCSPRSGDLSVYWYQQSLDQGLQFLIQYYNGEERAKGNILERFSAQQFPDLHSELNLSSLELGDSALYFCASSVVGTSPGANYGYTFGSGTRLTVV.

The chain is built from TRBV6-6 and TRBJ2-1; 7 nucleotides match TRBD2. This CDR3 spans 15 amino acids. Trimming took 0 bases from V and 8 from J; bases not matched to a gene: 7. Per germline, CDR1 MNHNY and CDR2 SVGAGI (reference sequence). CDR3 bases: TGTGCCAGCAGTTACTCGAAGGGGAGGGGAGATGAGCAGTTCTTC. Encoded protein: CASSYSKGRGDEQFF.

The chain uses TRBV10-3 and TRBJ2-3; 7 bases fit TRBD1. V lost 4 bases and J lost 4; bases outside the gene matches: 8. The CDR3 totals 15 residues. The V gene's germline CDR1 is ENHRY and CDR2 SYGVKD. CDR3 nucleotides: TGTGCCATCAGTGTCGAGACAGGGACCTCAGATACGCAGTATTTT. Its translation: CAISVETGTSDTQYF.

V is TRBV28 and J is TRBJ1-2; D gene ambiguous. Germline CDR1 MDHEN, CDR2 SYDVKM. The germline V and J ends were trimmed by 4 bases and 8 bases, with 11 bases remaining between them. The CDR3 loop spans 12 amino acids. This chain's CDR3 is CASSSGVEGYTF. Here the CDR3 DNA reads TGTGCCAGCAGTTCCGGGGTAGAAGGCTACACCTTC.

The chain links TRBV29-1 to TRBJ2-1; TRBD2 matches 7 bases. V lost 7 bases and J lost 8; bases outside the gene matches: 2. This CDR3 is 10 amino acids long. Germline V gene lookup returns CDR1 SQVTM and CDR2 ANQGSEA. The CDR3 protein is CSAREYEQFF. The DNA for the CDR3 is TGCAGCGCGCGGGAGTATGAGCAGTTCTTC.

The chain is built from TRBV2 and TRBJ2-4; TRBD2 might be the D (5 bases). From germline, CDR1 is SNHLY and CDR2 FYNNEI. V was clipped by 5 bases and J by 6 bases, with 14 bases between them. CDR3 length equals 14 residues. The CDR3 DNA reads TGTGCCAGCAGTTCGGACTTGTACGGAAACATTCAGTACTTC. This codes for CASSSDLYGNIQYF.

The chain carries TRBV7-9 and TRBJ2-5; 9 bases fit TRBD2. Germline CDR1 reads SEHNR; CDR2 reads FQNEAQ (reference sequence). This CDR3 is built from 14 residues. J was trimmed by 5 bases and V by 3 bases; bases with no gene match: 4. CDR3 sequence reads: CASSFGLAKETQYF. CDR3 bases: TGTGCCAGCAGCTTCGGACTAGCGAAGGAGACCCAGTACTTC.

The CDR3 region is CASSLKREGREQYF. The CDR3 DNA reads as TGTGCCAGCAGCCTCAAGCGGGAGGGCCGCGAGCAGTACTTC. This sequence joins TRBV7-2 and TRBJ2-7, with 10 positions matching TRBD2. The V gene end was trimmed by 5 bases and the J gene end by 6 bases; junction bases not matched to a gene: 7. The CDR3 loop spans 14 amino acids. Germline CDR1 reads SGHTA; CDR2 reads FQGNSA. The full variable domain, completed using reference TRBV7-2 and TRBJ2-7, is GAGVSQSPSNKVTEKGKDVELRCDPISGHTALYWYRQSLGQGLEFLIYFQGNSAPDKSGLPSDRFSAERTGGSVSTLTIQRTQQEDSAVYLCASSLKREGREQYFGPGTRLTVT.

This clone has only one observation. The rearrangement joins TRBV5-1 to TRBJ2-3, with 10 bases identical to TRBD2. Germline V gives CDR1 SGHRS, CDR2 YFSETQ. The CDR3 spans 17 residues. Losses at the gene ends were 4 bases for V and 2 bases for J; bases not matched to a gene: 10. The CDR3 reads CASSTSGRARNTDTQYF. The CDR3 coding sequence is TGCGCCAGCAGCACCAGCGGGAGGGCCCGTAACACAGATACGCAGTATTTT. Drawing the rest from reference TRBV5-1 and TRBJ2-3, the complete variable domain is KAGVTQTPRYLIKTRGQQVTLSCSPISGHRSVSWYQQTPGQGLQFLFEYFSETQRNKGNFPGRFSGRQFSNSRSEMNVSTLELGDSALYLCASSTSGRARNTDTQYFGPGTRLTVL.

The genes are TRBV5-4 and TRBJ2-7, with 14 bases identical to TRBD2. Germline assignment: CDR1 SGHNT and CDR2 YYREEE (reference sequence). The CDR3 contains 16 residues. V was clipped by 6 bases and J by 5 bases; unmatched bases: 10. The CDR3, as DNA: TGTGCCAGCAACTATGGACTAGCGGGAGGCCCCCACGAGCAGTACTTC. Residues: CASNYGLAGGPHEQYF.

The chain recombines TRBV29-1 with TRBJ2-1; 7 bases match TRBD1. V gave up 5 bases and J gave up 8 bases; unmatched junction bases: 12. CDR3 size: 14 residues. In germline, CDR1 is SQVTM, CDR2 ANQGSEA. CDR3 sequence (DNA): TGCAGCGTTTCAGTGACAGGGCTTCAGGATGAGCAGTTCTTC. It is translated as CSVSVTGLQDEQFF.